This T cell receptor (beta chain) was recovered during a study of OX40 agonist ivuxolimab in advanced cancers. Study results and limitations: Normalized T-cell clonal expansion was also low in a subset of nonresponders.

CDR3 length: 15 residues. The germline V gene has CDR1 SGHTA and CDR2 FQGNSA. The ends were cut back, 0 bases at V and 6 bases at J, with 13 bases in the middle. Points on this clone: The antigen is not known.

The method was immunoSEQ multiplex PCR; TCRdb's version includes in-frame clones alone and lacks a portion of them. This table holds 40,000 or so clones, around 87% found once. The source was CD4+ or CD8+ T cells sorted from blood, collected in a trial of the OX40 agonist ivuxolimab. The chain combines TRBV7-2 with TRBJ2-3; D assignment may be TRBD1 or TRBD2 (5 bases each). This TCR came from an adult with an advanced solid tumor such as melanoma, head and neck, liver or kidney cancer. The CDR3 loop reads CASSLAGRAPDTQYF. The CDR3, as DNA: TGTGCCAGCAGCTTAGCGGGACGGGCCCCCGATACGCAGTATTTT.